One sample yielded the 25 T cell receptor beta chains listed below, sequenced in a study of cytomegalovirus exposure and HLA in healthy donors. Amplification used 60 Vbeta primers and 13 Jbeta primers. Clones were read by immunoSEQ multiplex PCR, and TCRdb kept only the in-frame ones, dropping some. This sample contains 40,000 or so clones. The sample comprised PBMCs. The receptors stem from a male donor in good health and CMV-seronegative.

The chain carries TRBV6-5 and TRBJ1-2, with D hard to call. Germline assignment: CDR1 MNHEY and CDR2 SVGAGI. V was clipped by 3 bases and J by 2 bases, with 7 bases between them. The CDR3 is 13 residues long. CDR3 amino acids: CASSYTPNYGYTF. In DNA, the CDR3 is TGTGCCAGCAGTTATACACCGAACTATGGCTACACCTTC.

V is TRBV7-9 and J is TRBJ1-2; the D gene is possibly TRBD1 (5 bases). This CDR3 is 14 amino acids long. V dropped 5 bases and J dropped 3 bases, with 13 bases sitting between them. Per germline, CDR1 SEHNR and CDR2 FQNEAQ (reference sequence). In nucleotides, the CDR3 is TGTGCCAGCAGCGCAAATCGGGGGGACTATGGCTACACCTTC. Translation: CASSANRGDYGYTF. The whole variable domain, remainder taken from reference TRBV7-9 and TRBJ1-2, is DTGVSQNPRHKITKRGQNVTFRCDPISEHNRLYWYRQTLGQGPEFLTYFQNEAQLEKSRLLSDRFSAERPKGSFSTLEIQRTEQGDSAMYLCASSANRGDYGYTFGSGTRLTVV.

This rearrangement joins TRBV4-1 to TRBJ1-6, with 7 bases matching TRBD1. The germline CDR1 and CDR2 sequences are MGHRA and YSYEKL. V dropped 1 base and J dropped 10; count of bases not matched to a gene: 7. This CDR3 comprises 15 residues. CDR3 loop: CASSQGRGDSSPLHF. The CDR3 nucleotides are TGCGCCAGCAGCCAAGGACGCGGGGACAGCTCACCCCTCCACTTT.

V gene TRBV7-9 combines with J gene TRBJ1-1, with 7 bases matching TRBD1. CDR1 is SEHNR and CDR2 is FQNEAQ in the germline V gene (reference sequence). CDR3 length: 12 amino acids. Trimming removed 10 bases from V and 6 bases from J; junction bases left unmatched: 8. CDR3 sequence (DNA): TGTGCCACGCGGGCAGGGGGTTCTGAAGCTTTCTTT. Protein: CATRAGGSEAFF.

The V call is TRBV5-1, the J call TRBJ2-7; TRBD1 matches at 7 bases. The ends lost 4 bases at V and 4 bases at J; junction bases unmatched: 8. The germline gives CDR1 SGHRS, CDR2 YFSETQ. The CDR3 runs to 14 residues. The CDR3: CASSRGTEQYEQYF. The CDR3, as DNA: TGCGCCAGCAGCCGAGGGACAGAGCAATACGAGCAGTACTTC. The whole variable domain, filled in from reference TRBV5-1 and TRBJ2-7, reads KAGVTQTPRYLIKTRGQQVTLSCSPISGHRSVSWYQQTPGQGLQFLFEYFSETQRNKGNFPGRFSGRQFSNSRSEMNVSTLELGDSALYLCASSRGTEQYEQYFGPGTRLTVT.

The chain couples TRBV6-1 to TRBJ1-2; D gene unclear. The germline V gene has CDR1 MNHNS and CDR2 SASEGT. V was trimmed by 3 bases and J by 3 bases, leaving 20 bases between them. The CDR3 extends over 17 amino acids. The CDR3 reads CASSDQYLIKAYYGYTF. Written as DNA, the CDR3 is TGTGCCAGCAGTGACCAATATCTTATTAAAGCGTACTATGGCTACACCTTC.

This chain connects TRBV6-1 to TRBJ2-5, with TRBD2 as a possible D gene (5 bases). The CDR3 covers 13 residues. Germline assignment: CDR1 MNHNS and CDR2 SASEGT. The V end lost 8 bases, the J end lost 0 bases, and 10 bases lay between the germline ends. The DNA for the CDR3 is TGTGCCAGCGGAACTAGGCACCAAGAGACCCAGTACTTC. Its translation: CASGTRHQETQYF.

The rearrangement links TRBV6-4 to TRBJ1-2, with 8 bases aligning to TRBD1. CDR1 and CDR2 from the germline V gene are MRHNA and SNTAGT. This CDR3 has 17 amino acids. V gave up 2 bases and J gave up 2 bases; unmatched junction bases: 10. CDR3 protein: CASSDRSGGAGNYGYTF. CDR3 nucleotides: TGTGCCAGCAGTGACCGGTCAGGGGGCGCAGGAAACTATGGCTACACCTTC.

The chain carries TRBV4-1 and TRBJ1-5; D perhaps matches TRBD1 (5 bases). CDR3 length equals 16 residues. Germline lookup yields CDR1 MGHRA and CDR2 YSYEKL. The V gene lost 0 bases and the J gene lost 3 bases, with 12 bases spanning the gap. CDR3 nucleotides: TGCGCCAGCAGCCAAGATATGGCCAGGGACAATCAGCCCCAGCATTTT. Translating it yields CASSQDMARDNQPQHF.

The chain links TRBV5-6 to TRBJ2-7; 7 bases are a match to TRBD1. J gave up 2 bases and V 6 bases, and 8 bases lay outside the gene matches. Germline V CDR1 and CDR2: SGHDT, YYEEEE. The CDR3 has 14 amino acids. The CDR3: CASTSRGQTYEQYF. The CDR3 DNA follows: TGTGCCAGCACGTCTAGGGGACAGACCTACGAGCAGTACTTC.

This rearrangement joins TRBV10-3 to TRBJ2-1; 14 bases fit TRBD2. Per the germline V gene, CDR1 is ENHRY and CDR2 is SYGVKD. Trimming took 3 bases from V and 10 from J; bases not matched to a gene: 11. The CDR3 length is 17 residues. The CDR3 DNA reads as TGTGCCATCAGTGATGCAGGACTAGCGGGGGGCGTCGGGGAGCAGTTCTTC. It translates to CAISDAGLAGGVGEQFF.

The chain carries TRBV6-5 and TRBJ1-2, with 7 positions matching TRBD1. CDR3 length equals 15 residues. V lost 0 bases and J lost 4; bases outside the gene matches: 5. The germline gives CDR1 MNHEY, CDR2 SVGAGI. The CDR3: CASSYSVDRSYGYTF. The CDR3 bases are TGTGCCAGCAGTTACTCCGTGGACAGGTCCTATGGCTACACCTTC.

V and J are TRBV5-4 and TRBJ1-2; 7 bases match TRBD1. The V gene end was trimmed by 3 bases and the J gene end by 3 bases; junction bases not matched to a gene: 2. This CDR3 spans 13 amino acids. Germline V lookup: CDR1 SGHNT, CDR2 YYREEE (reference sequence). CDR3 in amino acids: CASSSGQDYGYTF. CDR3 DNA: TGTGCCAGCAGCTCAGGACAGGACTATGGCTACACCTTC.

This chain connects TRBV6-1 to TRBJ1-2, with D possibly matching TRBD1 (6 bases). In germline, CDR1 is MNHNS, CDR2 SASEGT. The CDR3 is 13 residues long. V dropped 5 bases and J dropped 2 bases, with 9 bases sitting between them. The CDR3 sequence is CASSPTGNYGYTF. DNA of the CDR3: TGTGCCAGCAGTCCAACAGGGAACTATGGCTACACCTTC.

The rearrangement links TRBV7-9 to TRBJ1-2; D remains ambiguous. V lost 3 bases to trimming and J lost 6 bases, with 8 bases between them. This CDR3 comprises 12 residues. Germline CDR1 and CDR2: SEHNR and FQNEAQ (reference sequence). CDR3 in DNA: TGTGCCAGCAGCTTCGTCCAGAATGGCTACACCTTC. Amino acids: CASSFVQNGYTF.

V usage is TRBV30 and J usage is TRBJ1-2, with D possibly being TRBD1 (6 bases). The V gene lost 1 base and the J gene lost 2 bases, with 14 bases spanning the gap. The length of the CDR3 is 15 residues. Germline V gives CDR1 GTSNPN, CDR2 SVGIG (reference sequence). CDR3 protein: CAWSGRGTRNYGYTF. CDR3 nucleotides: TGTGCCTGGAGTGGGCGGGGGACACGAAACTATGGCTACACCTTC. Variable domain in full (rest from reference TRBV30 and TRBJ1-2): SQTIHQWPATLVQPVGSPLSLECTVEGTSNPNLYWYRQAAGRGLQLLFYSVGIGQISSEVPQNLSASRPQDRQFILSSKKLLLSDSGFYLCAWSGRGTRNYGYTFGSGTRLTVV.

This chain links TRBV5-1 with TRBJ2-7; D may be TRBD2 (5 bases). The CDR3 spans 15 residues. Germline CDR1 SGHRS, CDR2 YFSETQ. V gave up 3 bases and J gave up 3 bases, with 16 bases separating them. The CDR3 reads CASSSSDFPSYEQYF. In DNA form, the CDR3 reads TGCGCCAGCAGCTCTTCGGACTTTCCCAGCTACGAGCAGTACTTC. The entire variable domain, with the rest obtained from reference TRBV5-1 and TRBJ2-7, is as follows: KAGVTQTPRYLIKTRGQQVTLSCSPISGHRSVSWYQQTPGQGLQFLFEYFSETQRNKGNFPGRFSGRQFSNSRSEMNVSTLELGDSALYLCASSSSDFPSYEQYFGPGTRLTVT.

The rearrangement joins TRBV5-1 to TRBJ2-3; D possibly corresponds to TRBD2 (7 bases). V lost 6 bases and J lost 2, with 13 bases in between. The germline CDR1 and CDR2 sequences are SGHRS and YFSETQ. The CDR3 consists of 14 residues. DNA of the CDR3: TGCGCCAGCAACTCCGGGGGGCTCACAGATACGCAGTATTTT. Translation gives CASNSGGLTDTQYF.

V gene TRBV5-1 combines with J gene TRBJ2-1; the match to TRBD2 covers 13 bases. Trimming at V came to 1 base and at J to 0 bases, leaving 4 bases not matched to a gene. The CDR3 covers 18 residues. CDR1 and CDR2 (germline): SGHRS, YFSETQ. CDR3 amino acids: CASSLRGTSGASYNEQFF. The CDR3, as DNA: TGCGCCAGCAGCTTGAGAGGGACTAGCGGGGCCTCCTACAATGAGCAGTTCTTC.

The chain couples TRBV4-1 to TRBJ1-5; TRBD1 matches 8 bases. CDR3 length: 15 amino acids. Trimming cost V 1 base and J 7 bases; bases outside gene matches: 6. Germline V gene sequence: CDR1 MGHRA, CDR2 YSYEKL. For the CDR3, the DNA is TGCGCCAGCAGCCAAGGTCGACAGGGGATGCAGCCCCAGCATTTT. This translates into CASSQGRQGMQPQHF.

V and J are TRBV11-2 and TRBJ2-2; TRBD2 might be the D (6 bases). This CDR3 is 14 amino acids long. Trimming left V 4 bases short and J 4 bases short, with 10 bases between. Looked up from germline, CDR1 is SGHAT and CDR2 is FQNNGV. In DNA, the CDR3 is TGTGCCAGCAGCTCGTGGGGGGTCACCGGGGAGCTGTTTTTT. Amino acids: CASSSWGVTGELFF.

This chain links TRBV6-5 with TRBJ1-6; tentative D call: TRBD1 (5 bases). Trimming took 8 bases from V and 10 from J, leaving 18 bases between them. Germline V gives CDR1 MNHEY, CDR2 SVGAGI. The CDR3 loop spans 14 amino acids. The CDR3 sequence is CASGRGGIKSPLHF. For the CDR3, the DNA is TGTGCCAGCGGCCGGGGGGGGATAAAATCACCCCTCCACTTT.

The gene calls are TRBV4-1 and TRBJ2-3; D gene unclear. V was pared by 3 bases and J by 6 bases, with 7 bases between. This CDR3 region has 12 residues. CDR1 is MGHRA and CDR2 is YSYEKL in the germline V gene. CDR3: CASSQVRDTQYF. The CDR3 bases are TGCGCCAGCAGCCAGGTCCGGGATACGCAGTATTTT.

This chain connects TRBV19 to TRBJ1-5; D gene ambiguous. Looked up from germline, CDR1 is LNHDA and CDR2 is SQIVND (reference sequence). V lost 0 bases, J lost 1 base, and 13 bases lay in between. The CDR3 contains 17 residues. This CDR3 is CASSIDPKVRSNQPQHF. The CDR3, as DNA: TGTGCCAGTAGTATAGATCCCAAGGTGCGGAGCAATCAGCCCCAGCATTTT.

Notes on this clone: Its ends do not fully match the called genes, so a read error is possible. The V call is TRBV15, the J call TRBJ2-5, with D possibly matching TRBD1 (6 bases). The last part of the DNA fits TRBJ2-7 better; the J call may be wrong. CDR3 size: 17 residues. Germline V gene data show CDR1 as LNHNV and CDR2 as YYDKDF (reference sequence). CDR3 nucleotide sequence: TGTGCCACTAGCAGAGACCAGTCGGGACACTCTTCCTACGAGCAGTACTTC. It is translated as CATSRDQSGHSSYEQYF.